This T cell receptor beta chain was sequenced in a study of vaccination and CD4 T cells after COVID-19. As for the study in general: Overlapping spike peptides served as the stimulus for the cells. These peptides came from SARS-CoV-2 and from the common cold coronaviruses HCoV-NL63, HCoV-OC43 and HCoV-229E.

Treatment in this sample: approximately 9-day PBMC culture with coronavirus spike peptide pools or control peptides (ViraFEST assay). First, ViraFEST expanded antigen-specific T cells with peptide pools, and next it sequenced the TCRs. With the Oncomine TCR Beta short-read assay, DNA from cultured CD4+ T cells was sequenced. TCRdb used MiXCR to reprocess the PCR reads, holding one entry per CDR3 protein. The table has 9,000 to 15,000 distinct CDR3 sequences, roughly 60% seen once. For this clonotype: Its specificity is not known.

Sequencing was done on a sample of CD4+ T cells from blood, cultured in vitro. The origin of this receptor is a human donor who had recovered from COVID-19.

In nucleotides, the CDR3 is TGTGCCATCAGTGGGGACAGCCAAGAGACCCAGTACTTC. As protein: CAISGDSQETQYF. The chain links TRBV10-3 to TRBJ2-5; 7 nucleotides agree with TRBD1. CDR3 size: 13 residues. V lost 4 bases to trimming and J lost 1 base; unmatched junction nucleotides: 0. Germline loops: CDR1 ENHRY, CDR2 SYGVKD.